This T cell receptor beta chain came from a study of T cells in Graves' hyperthyroidism and ophthalmopathy. This clonotype was recorded at least ten times. With 5 bases removed from V and 2 bases from J, the gap between germline ends came to 16 bases. CDR3 length equals 15 residues. Per germline, CDR1 MNHEY and CDR2 SVGEGT. RNA transcripts yielded amplified TCR beta CDR3 regions. The TCR CDR3 was amplified in a first-round RT-PCR using the HTBI primer set. One entry per CDR3 protein, called by TCRdb with MiXCR from the multiplex PCR reads. Counted here are hundreds of thousands of distinct CDR3 sequences, about 20% occurring once; the ten biggest clones make up roughly 50%.

The sequencing input was blood. This chain links TRBV6-2 or TRBV6-3 with TRBJ2-7, with D perhaps TRBD2 (5 bases). This receptor was taken from a man aged 40-55 years with Graves' ophthalmopathy. In nucleotides, the CDR3 is TGTGCCAGCAGTAAACCGCCCCGGGGAACCTACGAGCAGTACTTC. Translation gives CASSKPPRGTYEQYF.